The 2 T cell receptor beta chains below come from one sample, sequenced in a study of early T cells in non-severe SARS-CoV-2 infection. TCRdb recomputed calls from the 5' RACE reads with MiXCR, one row per CDR3 protein. The repertoire consists of some 27,000 distinct CDR3 sequences, with approximately 4.2% occurring once and the leading ten covering 12%. Sequencing was performed on whole blood. Receptor source: an adult who was a healthcare worker with PCR-confirmed SARS-CoV-2 infection or an uninfected control (not recorded which).

This clonotype appeared many times. The rearrangement uses TRBV19 and TRBJ1-5; weak D call: TRBD1 (6 bases). CDR1 is LNHDA and CDR2 is SQIVND in the germline V gene (reference sequence). The V end lost 7 bases, the J end lost 6 bases, and 19 bases lay between the germline ends. The CDR3 has 15 residues. This chain's CDR3 is CASTQLGGPIQPQHF. The CDR3 DNA sequence: TGTGCCAGTACGCAGCTGGGGGGGCCTATTCAGCCCCAGCATTTT.

CDR3 sequence: CASSVVAGPGELFF. The CDR3 nucleotides read TGTGCCAGCAGCGTAGTGGCGGGACCCGGGGAGCTGTTTTTT. The rearrangement uses TRBV9 and TRBJ2-2, with D tentatively TRBD2 (6 bases). The CDR3 is made up of 14 amino acids. Trimming took 0 bases from V and 6 from J, leaving 9 bases between them. The V gene's germline CDR1 is SGDLS and CDR2 YYNGEE.